The 5 T cell receptor beta chains in this list originate from one sample, sequenced in a study of T cells in Graves' hyperthyroidism and ophthalmopathy. RNA transcripts gave rise to amplified TCR beta CDR3 regions. When the TCR CDR3 underwent first-round RT-PCR, the HTBI primer set was used. MiXCR was run by TCRdb on the multiplex PCR reads, yielding one entry per CDR3 protein. The sample yields about 460,000 distinct CDR3 sequences, around a fifth seen once. Input material: blood. The source of these receptors is a woman between 65 and 79 years old with Graves' ophthalmopathy.

This clonotype was counted a few times. The chain is built from TRBV9 and TRBJ2-7, with D perhaps TRBD1 or TRBD2 (5 bases each). Germline V gene lookup returns CDR1 SGDLS and CDR2 YYNGEE. Trimming took off 2 bases at V and 6 bases at J, with 15 bases between the two ends. The CDR3 is made up of 14 amino acids. The CDR3 DNA reads TGTGCCAGCAGCGTGACAGTGGCGAGGGGCGAGCAGTACTTC. This codes for CASSVTVARGEQYF.

The chain employs TRBV5-1 and TRBJ1-5, with a possible D match to TRBD1 (5 bases). This CDR3 has 14 amino acids. Germline loops: CDR1 SGHRS, CDR2 YFSETQ. The germline V and J ends were trimmed by 4 bases and 5 bases, with 13 bases remaining between them. Written as DNA, the CDR3 is TGCGCCAGCAGCCTAGACAGCGCTTATCAGCCCCAGCATTTT. Translated, it gives CASSLDSAYQPQHF.

V and J are TRBV6-2 or TRBV6-3 and TRBJ1-2, with D maybe TRBD1 (6 bases). Looked up from germline, CDR1 is MNHEY and CDR2 is SVGEGT. V was pared by 0 bases and J by 4 bases, with 9 bases between. The CDR3 covers 14 residues. CDR3 region: CASSYSGTTYGYTF. The DNA of the CDR3 is TGTGCCAGCAGTTACTCGGGGACAACCTATGGCTACACCTTC.

V and J are TRBV29-1 and TRBJ2-6, with D possibly matching TRBD2 (6 bases). Trimming pared 5 bases from V and 2 bases from J, leaving 10 bases between. Germline V gene data show CDR1 as SQVTM and CDR2 as ANQGSEA. The CDR3 sequence is 14 residues long. CDR3 sequence reads: CSVTEGAGANVLTF. The CDR3 region has the DNA TGCAGCGTTACGGAGGGAGCTGGGGCCAACGTCCTGACTTTC.

This clonotype was seen a few times. This chain connects TRBV19 to TRBJ1-5; no clear D. V was shortened by 5 bases and J by 2 bases, with 22 bases between the two germline ends. This CDR3 has 18 residues. The germline CDR1 and CDR2 sequences are LNHDA and SQIVND (reference sequence). CDR3 region: CASSPRLAITGGNQPQHF. CDR3 bases: TGTGCCAGTAGTCCGCGCCTCGCGATAACCGGGGGCAATCAGCCCCAGCATTTT.